This T cell receptor (beta chain) emerged from a study of T cell responses to AZD1222 COVID-19 vaccine. Sequenced by immunoSEQ multiplex PCR; TCRdb stores in-frame clones only, minus some. Of about 150,000 clones in the sample, approximately 87% were seen once. The input for sequencing was peripheral blood, taken on day 0 of MenACWY control vaccination. This clonotype originated in an adult in good health.

The CDR3 nucleotides read TGCGCCAGCAGCCGGACAGGGTACCAAGAGACCCAGTACTTC. As protein: CASSRTGYQETQYF. The chain couples TRBV5-1 to TRBJ2-5; 8 bases map to TRBD1. This CDR3 comprises 14 residues. Trimming at V came to 4 bases and at J to 0 bases, leaving 2 bases not matched to a gene. The germline V gene encodes CDR1 SGHRS and CDR2 YFSETQ.